Listed here are 16 T cell receptor beta chains from one sample, sequenced in a study of T cell clonality in common variable immunodeficiency. What these receptors recognize is not known. Whole-study findings and limits: Fewer deletions and N-nucleotide insertions were reportedly seen in common variable immunodeficiency TCR beta sequences.

TCRdb's table, derived via immunoSEQ multiplex PCR, lists solely in-frame clones and lacks some. The table lists roughly 34,000 clones, no singletons, with 6.5% to 7.5% in the top ten. The specimen sequenced was peripheral blood mononuclear cells. These receptors all stem from a human donor with common variable immunodeficiency.

This clone was seen only a few times. The observed sequence ends 3 residues before the CDR3 terminus, with the missing tail filled in from the germline J gene. The gene calls are TRBV20-1 and TRBJ1-4; TRBD1 matches at 7 bases. From germline, CDR1 is DFQATT and CDR2 SNEGSKA (reference sequence). The junction had 10 bases not matched to a gene; V was cut back by 4 bases and J by 8 bases. This CDR3 spans 14 amino acids. This CDR3 is CSAKLRQGGEKLFF. Partial CDR3 DNA: TGCAGTGCTAAACTAAGACAGGGTGGGGAAAAA.

As regards this clone: The read stops 3 residues short of the end of the CDR3; the missing end is completed from the germline J gene. This chain connects TRBV5-5 to TRBJ2-5; 7 nucleotides line up with TRBD1. The CDR3 length is 13 residues. The V segment lost 4 bases and the J segment 5 bases; nucleotides outside the gene matches: 5. Germline V gene data show CDR1 as SGHKS and CDR2 as YYEKEE (reference sequence). The sequenced part of the CDR3 DNA is TGTGCCAGCAGCCCCGGACAGGCGGAGACC. Protein: CASSPGQAET. The full CDR3 is CASSPGQAETQYF.

Concerning this clone: The read ends 3 residues before the CDR3 terminus; that terminus is restored from the germline J gene. This chain joins TRBV7-9 and TRBJ1-2, with 10 bases lining up with TRBD1. Looked up from germline, CDR1 is SEHNR and CDR2 is FQNEAQ (reference sequence). V shed 8 bases and J 5 bases; nucleotides not matched to a gene: 11. CDR3 length equals 15 residues. CDR3 residues: CASSPRMDRGYGYTF. Incomplete CDR3 DNA: TGTGCCAGCTCACCCCGAATGGACAGGGGGTATGGC.

This clone appeared many times. The read finishes 3 residues shy of the CDR3 end, and the germline J gene is used to complete it. The chain combines TRBV5-4 with TRBJ1-2, with 8 bases matching TRBD1. Losses at the gene ends were 3 bases for V and 2 bases for J; bases not matched to a gene: 6. Germline CDR1 and CDR2: SGHNT and YYREEE (reference sequence). The CDR3 contains 15 residues. The sequenced part of the CDR3 DNA is TGTGCCAGCAGCTCGCCGGACAGGGTGAACTATGGC. Residues: CASSSPDRVNYG. In full, the CDR3 is CASSSPDRVNYGYTF.

This clone was found many times. The CDR3 DNA, read in part, is TGTGCCAGCAGCTTCGACACGCAGGTGGAAAAA. It translates to CASSFDTQVEK. The entire CDR3 protein reads CASSFDTQVEKLFF. The rearrangement joins TRBV11-3 to TRBJ1-4; D is unclear. Sequencing ends 3 residues short of the CDR3 end; the germline J gene provides the rest. The CDR3 has 14 amino acids. V was clipped by 3 bases and J by 8 bases, with 13 bases between them. Per germline, CDR1 SGHNT and CDR2 YENEEA. Full variable domain (outside the CDR3, taken from reference TRBV11-3 and TRBJ1-4): EAGVVQSPRYKIIEKKQPVAFWCNPISGHNTLYWYLQNLGQGPELLIRYENEEAVDDSQLPKDRFSAERLKGVDSTLKIQPAELGDSAVYLCASSFDTQVEKLFFGSGTQLSVL.

On this clone itself: The missing CDR3 end, 3 residues past where the read stops, is filled in from the germline J gene. V gene TRBV11-3 combines with J gene TRBJ1-1, with TRBD1 as a possible D gene (5 bases). Between the trimmed V and J ends, which lost 6 bases and 6 bases, there was a span of 11 bases. Germline V gives CDR1 SGHNT, CDR2 YENEEA. This CDR3 has 12 amino acids. The CDR3 loop reads CASRGRQSEAFF. CDR3 bases read: TGTGCCAGCAGAGGGAGACAGTCTGAA. The whole variable domain, remainder taken from reference TRBV11-3 and TRBJ1-1, is EAGVVQSPRYKIIEKKQPVAFWCNPISGHNTLYWYLQNLGQGPELLIRYENEEAVDDSQLPKDRFSAERLKGVDSTLKIQPAELGDSAVYLCASRGRQSEAFFGQGTRLTVV.

As for this clone: The read terminates 3 residues before the CDR3 end, so the remaining end is supplied by the germline J gene. V is TRBV29-1 and J is TRBJ1-2; 7 bases agree with TRBD1. CDR3 size: 13 residues. V gave up 5 bases and J gave up 2 bases; unmatched junction bases: 5. Looked up from germline, CDR1 is SQVTM and CDR2 is ANQGSEA. CDR3 sequence reads: CSVRDRANYGYTF. The DNA read from the CDR3 is TGCAGCGTTAGAGACAGGGCAAACTATGGC.

This clone was counted at least ten times. The sequence runs out 3 residues before the end of the CDR3; the remainder is reconstructed from the germline J gene. The chain joins TRBV30 to TRBJ1-2; 8 bases are a match to TRBD1. This CDR3 has 14 amino acids. Germline-derived CDR1 and CDR2 are GTSNPN and SVGIG (reference sequence). V was pared by 5 bases and J by 2 bases, with 7 bases of the junction left unmatched. The CDR3 is CAWGGTGANYGYTF. The CDR3 DNA, read in part, is TGTGCCTGGGGGGGGACAGGAGCCAACTATGGC.

The sequenced part of the CDR3 DNA is TGTGCCAGCAGCTTAGATAGGGCGAGTGAAAAA. Amino acids: CASSLDRASEK. The complete CDR3 protein is CASSLDRASEKLFF. V gene TRBV7-9 combines with J gene TRBJ1-4; D gene uncertain. Coverage ceases 3 residues before the CDR3 finishes, and the germline J gene fills in the end. The V end was cut by 1 base, the J end by 7 bases, with 10 bases between. This CDR3 contains 14 residues. Germline lookup yields CDR1 SEHNR and CDR2 FQNEAQ (reference sequence).

For this clone: Read data end 3 residues before the CDR3 end; the end is taken from the germline J gene. The chain is built from TRBV18 and TRBJ2-5; 8 nucleotides line up with TRBD2. CDR3 length: 14 amino acids. J gave up 5 bases and V 3 bases, and 5 bases lay outside the gene matches. Per the germline V gene, CDR1 is KGHSH and CDR2 is LQKENI. CDR3 region: CASSPTSVRETQYF. CDR3 bases read: TGTGCCAGCTCACCGACTAGCGTCCGGGAGACC.

This clone was detected many times. Read data end 3 residues before the CDR3 end; the end is taken from the germline J gene. The rearrangement joins TRBV20-1 to TRBJ1-3; 8 bases align to TRBD1. The length of the CDR3 is 16 residues. Trimming removed 1 base from V and 3 bases from J; junction bases left unmatched: 8. Per germline, CDR1 DFQATT and CDR2 SNEGSKA (reference sequence). The sequenced CDR3 bases are TGCAGTGCTAGAGGGGCGCTAGACAGGGGTGGAAACACC. Protein sequence: CSARGALDRGGNT. The full CDR3 is CSARGALDRGGNTIYF.

Many counts were recorded for this clone. Read coverage stops 3 residues before the CDR3 terminus; the germline J gene supplies the remainder. The chain recombines TRBV11-3 with TRBJ2-1; TRBD2 is a possible D gene (6 bases). This CDR3 has 14 amino acids. V was cut by 8 bases and J by 7 bases, with 18 bases left in between. Germline CDR1 reads SGHNT; CDR2 reads YENEEA. CDR3 residues: CASSTGTDINEQFF. The DNA read from the CDR3 is TGTGCCAGCTCTACCGGGACTGACATTAATGAG.

This clone was counted ten times or more. The read comes to an end 3 residues before the CDR3 does, leaving the germline J gene to fill in the end. This chain joins TRBV27 and TRBJ1-6; D remains unclear. Germline loops: CDR1 MNHEY, CDR2 SMNVEV (reference sequence). CDR3 length equals 13 residues. V dropped 6 bases and J dropped 7 bases, with 10 bases sitting between them. The DNA read from the CDR3 is TGTGCCAGCAGGTACAGAAAAAATTCACCC. Amino acids: CASRYRKNSP. The entire CDR3 sequence reads CASRYRKNSPLHF.

Comments on this clone: The DNA ends 3 residues before the CDR3 does, and the rest of the CDR3 is filled in from the germline J gene. The chain uses TRBV7-2 and TRBJ1-5; D may be TRBD1 (6 bases). Germline assignment: CDR1 SGHTA and CDR2 FQGNSA. The CDR3 is made up of 14 amino acids. V was trimmed by 3 bases and J by 3 bases, leaving 9 bases between them. CDR3 bases read: TGTGCCAGCAGCTTCCGGACAGCCAATCAGCCC. This sequence encodes CASSFRTANQP. The CDR3 in full is CASSFRTANQPQHF.

This clone was recorded many times. The CDR3 end falls 3 residues outside the read, so it is completed with the germline J gene. The rearrangement joins TRBV7-2 to TRBJ2-7, with TRBD1 matching 9 bases. The V and J ends lost 4 bases and 5 bases, in that order; junction bases with no gene match: 6. Germline V gives CDR1 SGHTA, CDR2 FQGNSA. The CDR3 is 14 residues long. The part of the CDR3 DNA that was read is TGTGCCAGCAGCTCGGGACAGGGTAGGGACGAG. Its protein product is CASSSGQGRDE. The whole CDR3 sequence is CASSSGQGRDEQYF.

This clone has ten or more counts. The read terminates 3 residues before the CDR3 end, so the remaining end is supplied by the germline J gene. V is TRBV28 and J is TRBJ2-2; unclear D gene. There are 12 residues in the CDR3. The germline V gene has CDR1 MDHEN and CDR2 SYDVKM. V gave up 6 bases and J gave up 5 bases, with 7 bases separating them. The CDR3 spells CASSYGTGELFF. CDR3 DNA (partial): TGTGCCAGCAGCTACGGTACCGGGGAG.